This record covers a single T cell receptor beta chain. Its antigen is as yet unknown. The source of the sample is a study of Graves' ophthalmopathy and Graves' hyperthyroidism. Background on the study: Prior to any treatment, peripheral blood was collected at the time of initial diagnosis.

This CDR3 contains 16 residues. In germline, CDR1 is MNHNS, CDR2 SASEGT. V lost 1 base to trimming and J lost 8 bases, with 20 bases between them. Study-level findings and limits: Discriminating ophthalmopathy from stable hyperthyroidism, a 13-signature model attained a sensitivity of 87.88% and a specificity of about 81%.

The TCR beta CDR3 regions underwent amplification from RNA transcripts. HTBI-primed first-round RT-PCR preceded second-round multiplex PCR. TCRdb independently ran MiXCR on the multiplex PCR reads; one entry per CDR3 protein. The sample includes over 500,000 distinct CDR3 sequences, about 20% of them seen just once. It was on clinical symptoms, serum thyroxine, TRAb, thyroid ultrasound and orbital computed tomography that diagnosis relied. The receptor was derived from a woman between 18 and 29 years old with stable Graves' hyperthyroidism. Some clones in this sample may be carry-over from other donors' samples. The chain employs TRBV6-1 and TRBJ1-2; D unresolved. Sequencing was done on a sample of peripheral blood. In DNA form, the CDR3 reads TGTGCCAGCAGTGAAGTTCGGAGACACAAGCGCGGAGGCTACACCTTC. Translated, it gives CASSEVRRHKRGGYTF.